The 22 T cell receptor beta chains below come from one sample, sequenced in a study of molecular identifiers for immune sequencing clone quantification. From the PCR reads, TCRdb called clonotypes with MiXCR, one entry per CDR3 protein. The data contain about 640,000 distinct CDR3 sequences, 20% of them seen just once; the ten biggest clones take up around 0.86%. The sequenced material came from naive CD8+ T cells from blood, with Jurkat cell RNA spiked in. The subset denotes: FACS-sorted CD8+CD4-CCR7+CD45RA+ naive T cells. These receptors originate from a human donor in good health. Some libraries in this study had Jurkat cell RNA spiked in.

The chain has TRBV12-3 or TRBV12-4 and TRBJ1-2; D gene unclear. V dropped 5 bases and J dropped 3 bases, with 13 bases sitting between them. This CDR3 contains 14 residues. The CDR3 spells CASSATEGYYGYTF. The DNA of the CDR3 is TGTGCCAGCAGTGCCACCGAAGGATACTATGGCTACACCTTC.

This clonotype was seen at least ten times. The rearrangement uses TRBV7-9 and TRBJ1-1; TRBD1 agrees at 9 bases. Trimming took 6 bases from V and 4 from J; bases not matched to a gene: 12. The CDR3 contains 16 residues. Germline V gene sequence: CDR1 SEHNR, CDR2 FQNEAQ (reference sequence). The CDR3 sequence: CASRSPRGQGPTEAFF. The CDR3 DNA reads as TGTGCCAGCAGATCCCCAAGGGGACAGGGCCCCACTGAAGCTTTCTTT.

With respect to this clonotype: A read error may explain this, as a much larger clone is one base away. V usage is TRBV7-6 and J usage is TRBJ2-7, with 9 nucleotides matching TRBD2. CDR3 length: 17 amino acids. The germline gives CDR1 SGHVS, CDR2 FNYEAQ. Trimming took 5 bases from V and 0 from J; bases not matched to a gene: 11. CDR3 coding DNA: TGTGCCAGCAGCACTCCTGGCGGGGGGGGAAGCTCCTACGAGCAGTACTTC. Amino acids: CASSTPGGGGSSYEQYF.

CDR3 sequence reads: CASSYKSAGQGIHNEQFF. Here the CDR3 DNA reads TGTGCCAGCAGTTACAAGTCAGCCGGACAGGGAATCCACAATGAGCAGTTCTTC. V usage is TRBV6-2 or TRBV6-3 and J usage is TRBJ2-1, with 8 bases aligning to TRBD1. The V gene's germline CDR1 is MNHEY and CDR2 SVGEGT. The V and J ends lost 2 bases and 5 bases, in that order; junction bases with no gene match: 14. The CDR3 loop spans 18 amino acids.

Many counts were recorded for this clonotype. The J gene is TRBJ2-4, the V gene TRBV7-2; 14 nucleotides match TRBD2. Germline trimming cut 3 bases from V and 3 bases from J; bases unmatched to any gene: 10. Germline CDR1 reads SGHTA; CDR2 reads FQGNSA. This CDR3 has 19 residues. CDR3 sequence reads: CASSFRRTSGGPGKNIQYF. The CDR3 region has the DNA TGTGCCAGCAGCTTCAGGCGGACTAGCGGGGGGCCGGGCAAAAACATTCAGTACTTC.

This clonotype appeared many times. This chain joins TRBV30 and TRBJ2-5, with D perhaps matching TRBD2 (6 bases). Looked up from germline, CDR1 is GTSNPN and CDR2 is SVGIG (reference sequence). V was cut by 4 bases and J by 0 bases, with 12 bases left in between. The CDR3 covers 14 residues. CDR3 loop: CAWKSLANQETQYF. For the CDR3, the DNA is TGTGCCTGGAAATCCCTAGCGAACCAAGAGACCCAGTACTTC.

This clonotype has only one observation. Possible read error: a much larger clone is one base away. The gene calls are TRBV19 and TRBJ2-3, with D possibly being TRBD1 (5 bases). CDR3 length: 16 residues. In germline, CDR1 is LNHDA, CDR2 SQIVND (reference sequence). The CDR3 region is CASSKFGQGEADTQCF. CDR3 sequence (DNA): TGTGCCAGTAGTAAGTTCGGGCAGGGTGAGGCAGATACGCAGTGTTTT.

The gene calls are TRBV15 and TRBJ2-5; D not resolved. CDR1 and CDR2 from the germline V gene are LNHNV and YYDKDF (reference sequence). V lost 0 bases to trimming and J lost 5 bases, with 4 bases between them. This CDR3 has 12 amino acids. CDR3 sequence (DNA): TGTGCCACCAGCAGAGATTTGGAGACCCAGTACTTC. Its translation is CATSRDLETQYF.

The chain combines TRBV7-2 with TRBJ2-1; 12 nucleotides agree with TRBD2. The germline CDR1 and CDR2 sequences are SGHTA and FQGNSA. V shed 5 bases and J 6 bases; nucleotides not matched to a gene: 5. CDR3 length equals 15 residues. CDR3 bases: TGTGCCAGCAGCCGACTAGCGGGAGTTCTCAATGAGCAGTTCTTC. Its translation is CASSRLAGVLNEQFF. Filled out from reference TRBV7-2 and TRBJ2-1, the complete variable domain reads GAGVSQSPSNKVTEKGKDVELRCDPISGHTALYWYRQSLGQGLEFLIYFQGNSAPDKSGLPSDRFSAERTGGSVSTLTIQRTQQEDSAVYLCASSRLAGVLNEQFFGPGTRLTVL.

The gene calls are TRBV6-5 and TRBJ1-1; D is undetermined. The CDR3 is 16 residues long. Looked up from germline, CDR1 is MNHEY and CDR2 is SVGAGI. The germline V and J ends were trimmed by 4 bases and 1 base, with 16 bases remaining between them. The CDR3: CASSLRITYRNTEAFF. DNA for the CDR3: TGTGCCAGCAGTTTGCGGATTACTTACAGGAACACTGAAGCTTTCTTT.

This clonotype occurred many times. The rearrangement uses TRBV13 and TRBJ1-5; TRBD1 agrees at 11 bases. Trimming at V came to 5 bases and at J to 5 bases, leaving 5 bases not matched to a gene. This CDR3 has 15 amino acids. Germline CDR1 PRHDT, CDR2 FYEKMQ (reference sequence). The CDR3 loop is CASSAGQGADQPQHF. CDR3 DNA sequence: TGTGCCAGCAGCGCTGGACAGGGGGCCGATCAGCCCCAGCATTTT.

This clonotype was counted at least ten times. J is TRBJ2-3 and V is TRBV3-1; TRBD2 aligns across 8 bases. J gave up 0 bases and V 5 bases, and 10 bases lay outside the gene matches. This CDR3 region has 17 residues. Germline lookup yields CDR1 LGHDT and CDR2 YNNKEL (reference sequence). CDR3 coding DNA: TGTGCCAGCAGCGACAGCGGGAGCGACGCTAGCACAGATACGCAGTATTTT. Amino acid sequence: CASSDSGSDASTDTQYF.

This clonotype was recorded at least ten times. The chain employs TRBV28 and TRBJ1-5; D not resolved. V was trimmed by 7 bases and J by 0 bases, leaving 13 bases between them. Germline assignment: CDR1 MDHEN and CDR2 SYDVKM. This CDR3 has 15 residues. DNA of the CDR3: TGTGCCAGCATGGTCCAACGATATAGCAATCAGCCCCAGCATTTT. This sequence encodes CASMVQRYSNQPQHF.

At least ten counts were recorded for this clonotype. The CDR3 spells CASSPTDTVSNYGYTF. In DNA, the CDR3 is TGTGCCAGCAGCCCGACGGATACTGTTTCTAACTATGGCTACACCTTC. The chain employs TRBV14 and TRBJ1-2, with D uncertain. This CDR3 contains 16 residues. Trimming pared 4 bases from V and 0 bases from J, leaving 15 bases between. Germline assignment: CDR1 SGHDN and CDR2 FVKESK. The whole variable domain, filled in from reference TRBV14 and TRBJ1-2, reads EAGVTQFPSHSVIEKGQTVTLRCDPISGHDNLYWYRRVMGKEIKFLLHFVKESKQDESGMPNNRFLAERTGGTYSTLKVQPAELEDSGVYFCASSPTDTVSNYGYTFGSGTRLTVV.

With regard to this clonotype: One base away lies a much larger clone, so this may be a sequencing read error. This rearrangement joins TRBV7-6 to TRBJ2-3, with TRBD1 matching over 10 bases. Germline CDR1 reads SGHVS; CDR2 reads FNYEAQ. The CDR3 covers 15 residues. CDR3 nucleotide sequence: TGTGCCAGCAGCTTAGCGGACAGGGGGACAGATGCGCAGTATTTT. Amino acid sequence: CASSLADRGTDAQYF.

With respect to this clonotype: A much bigger clone sits one base away, suggesting this may be a read error. The chain employs TRBV5-1 and TRBJ1-1; D is unresolved. The CDR3 has 14 amino acids. Germline V gene sequence: CDR1 SGHRS, CDR2 YFSETQ. The CDR3 reads CAGSLYSTNTEAFF. For the CDR3, the DNA is TGCGCCGGCAGCTTGTACAGTACGAACACTGAAGCTTTCTTT.

In the case of this clonotype: Since a much larger clone is just one base distant, this may be a read error. The V gene is TRBV19, the J gene TRBJ1-5; TRBD1 agrees at 8 bases. Germline CDR1 LNHDA, CDR2 SQIVND (reference sequence). J was trimmed by 5 bases and V by 5 bases; bases with no gene match: 8. The CDR3 runs to 15 residues. In DNA, the CDR3 is TGTGCCAGTAGTCGGGCAGGGGGCTTCCATCAGCCCCAGCATTTT. Its translation: CASSRAGGFHQPQHF.

This clonotype was detected ten times or more. The chain employs TRBV4-3 and TRBJ2-5; tentative D call: TRBD1 (6 bases). V dropped 4 bases and J dropped 1 base, with 13 bases sitting between them. The CDR3 is 15 amino acids. Germline V gives CDR1 LGHNA, CDR2 YSLEER. As DNA, the CDR3 is TGCGCCAGCAGCCCCGACGGACAGAGCCAAGAGACCCAGTACTTC. Its translation: CASSPDGQSQETQYF.

V usage is TRBV9 and J usage is TRBJ2-1; perhaps TRBD2 as D (5 bases). Germline loops: CDR1 SGDLS, CDR2 YYNGEE. The CDR3 sequence is 18 residues long. V shed 1 base and J shed 4 bases, with 21 bases lying between them. CDR3 nucleotides: TGTGCCAGCAGCGTAAACGGGTGGGAGACGGGAAGATACAATGAGCAGTTCTTC. This codes for CASSVNGWETGRYNEQFF.

This chain connects TRBV7-2 to TRBJ1-4; 8 nucleotides match TRBD1. V dropped 3 bases and J dropped 8; count of bases not matched to a gene: 8. Per the germline V gene, CDR1 is SGHTA and CDR2 is FQGNSA. CDR3 size: 15 residues. In DNA, the CDR3 is TGTGCCAGCAGCTTCCTGACAGGGGACTTGGAAAAACTGTTTTTT. Its protein product is CASSFLTGDLEKLFF. Full variable domain (outside the CDR3, taken from reference TRBV7-2 and TRBJ1-4): GAGVSQSPSNKVTEKGKDVELRCDPISGHTALYWYRQSLGQGLEFLIYFQGNSAPDKSGLPSDRFSAERTGGSVSTLTIQRTQQEDSAVYLCASSFLTGDLEKLFFGSGTQLSVL.

Notes on this clonotype: A much larger clone differs from this one at a single base, so this may be a read error. The rearrangement joins TRBV6-5 to TRBJ1-5; TRBD1 aligns across 8 bases. The trim removed 7 bases at V and 6 bases at J, leaving 8 bases unmatched. The length of the CDR3 is 14 residues. In germline, CDR1 is MNHEY, CDR2 SVGAGI. CDR3 region: CASNDDRGRQPQHF. CDR3 nucleotide sequence: TGTGCCAGCAACGACGACAGGGGACGTCAGCCCCAGCATTTT.

J is TRBJ1-5 and V is TRBV4-3; D call uncertain. CDR3 length: 17 amino acids. Trimming removed 0 bases at V and 3 bases at J, with 15 bases between. The germline CDR1 and CDR2 sequences are LGHNA and YSLEER. CDR3 nucleotides: TGCGCCAGCAGCCAAGATCACGGGCGAGGGTACAATCAGCCCCAGCATTTT. Its protein product is CASSQDHGRGYNQPQHF.